What follows describes a single TCR beta chain. TCRdb keeps only in-frame clones here, not all; method: immunoSEQ multiplex PCR. The sample carries fewer than 150,000 clones, 85% recorded once. There are 14 residues in the CDR3. Germline V gives CDR1 MNHEY, CDR2 SMNVEV (reference sequence). V gave up 11 bases and J gave up 5 bases; unmatched junction bases: 13. The data derive from a study of blood T cell repertoires in COVID-19. The V gene is TRBV27, the J gene TRBJ2-3; 7 bases align to TRBD1. Sequenced material: peripheral blood. The sequence came from a human donor in a cohort sampled during active COVID-19. This CDR3 reads CASAGQGEGDTQYF. The CDR3 DNA is TGTGCCTCCGCCGGCCAGGGGGAAGGAGATACGCAGTATTTT.